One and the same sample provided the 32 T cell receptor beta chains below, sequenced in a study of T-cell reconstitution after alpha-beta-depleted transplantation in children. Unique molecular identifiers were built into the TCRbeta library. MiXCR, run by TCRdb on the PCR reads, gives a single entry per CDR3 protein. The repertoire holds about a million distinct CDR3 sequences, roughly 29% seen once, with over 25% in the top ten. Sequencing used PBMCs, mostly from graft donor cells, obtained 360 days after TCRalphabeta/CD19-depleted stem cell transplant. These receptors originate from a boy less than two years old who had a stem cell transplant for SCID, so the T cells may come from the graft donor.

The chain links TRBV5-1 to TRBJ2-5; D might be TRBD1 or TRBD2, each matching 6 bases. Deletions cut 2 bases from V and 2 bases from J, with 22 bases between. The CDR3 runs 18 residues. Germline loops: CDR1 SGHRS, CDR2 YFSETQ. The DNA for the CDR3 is TGCGCCAGCAGCTTACCCCTCTTGGGGGGCCGAAGTCAAGAGACCCAGTACTTC. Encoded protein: CASSLPLLGGRSQETQYF.

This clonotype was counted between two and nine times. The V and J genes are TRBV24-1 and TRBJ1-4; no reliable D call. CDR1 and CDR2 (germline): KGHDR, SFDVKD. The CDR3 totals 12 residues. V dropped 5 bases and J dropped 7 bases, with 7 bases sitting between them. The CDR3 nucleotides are TGTGCCACCAGTGGGCCGACTGAAAAACTGTTTTTT. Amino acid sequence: CATSGPTEKLFF.

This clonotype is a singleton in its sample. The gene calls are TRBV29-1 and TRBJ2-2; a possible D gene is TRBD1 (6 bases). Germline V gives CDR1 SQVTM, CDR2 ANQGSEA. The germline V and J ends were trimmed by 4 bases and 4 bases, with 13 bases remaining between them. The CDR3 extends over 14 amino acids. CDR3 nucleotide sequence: TGCAGCGTTGCCAGGGGTGGTAGCACCGGGGAGCTGTTTTTT. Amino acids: CSVARGGSTGELFF.

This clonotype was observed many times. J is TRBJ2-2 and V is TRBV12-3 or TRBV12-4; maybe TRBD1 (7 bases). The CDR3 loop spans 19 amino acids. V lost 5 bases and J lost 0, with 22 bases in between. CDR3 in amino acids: CASSLLRGRRESNTGELFF. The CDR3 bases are TGTGCCAGCAGTCTCCTTAGGGGGCGGCGGGAATCGAACACCGGGGAGCTGTTTTTT.

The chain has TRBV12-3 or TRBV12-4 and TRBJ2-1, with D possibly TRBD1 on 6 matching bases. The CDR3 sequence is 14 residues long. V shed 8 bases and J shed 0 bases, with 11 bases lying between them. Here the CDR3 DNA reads TGTGCCAGCGGGGGCCACAGCTCCTACAATGAGCAGTTCTTC. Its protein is CASGGHSSYNEQFF.

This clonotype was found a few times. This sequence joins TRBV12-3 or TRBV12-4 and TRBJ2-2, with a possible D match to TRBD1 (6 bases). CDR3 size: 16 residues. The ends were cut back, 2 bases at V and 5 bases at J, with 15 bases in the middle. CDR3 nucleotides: TGTGCCAGCAGTTTACCAGGGGCGGGCACAACCGGGGAGCTGTTTTTT. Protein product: CASSLPGAGTTGELFF.

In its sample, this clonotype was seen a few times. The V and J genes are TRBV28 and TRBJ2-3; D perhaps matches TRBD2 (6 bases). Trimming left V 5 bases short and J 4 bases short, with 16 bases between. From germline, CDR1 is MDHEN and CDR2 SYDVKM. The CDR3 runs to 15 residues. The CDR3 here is CASSPSGGEADTQYF. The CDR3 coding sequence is TGTGCCAGCAGTCCCTCCGGAGGGGAGGCAGATACGCAGTATTTT.

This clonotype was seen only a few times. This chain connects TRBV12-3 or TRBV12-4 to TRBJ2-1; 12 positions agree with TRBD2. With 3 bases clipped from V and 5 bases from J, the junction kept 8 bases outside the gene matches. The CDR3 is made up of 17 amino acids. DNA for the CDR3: TGTGCCAGCAGTTTCGCCTGGGGGACTAGCGGGCACAATGAGCAGTTCTTC. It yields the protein CASSFAWGTSGHNEQFF.

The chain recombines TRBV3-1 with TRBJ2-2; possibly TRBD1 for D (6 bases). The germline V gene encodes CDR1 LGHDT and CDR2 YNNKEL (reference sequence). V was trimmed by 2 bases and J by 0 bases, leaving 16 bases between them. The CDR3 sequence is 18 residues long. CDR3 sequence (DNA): TGTGCCAGCAGCCAACCCCCGGGACACAGATCGAACACCGGGGAGCTGTTTTTT. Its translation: CASSQPPGHRSNTGELFF. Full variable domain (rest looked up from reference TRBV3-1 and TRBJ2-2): DTAVSQTPKYLVTQMGNDKSIKCEQNLGHDTMYWYKQDSKKFLKIMFSYNNKELIINETVPNRFSPKSPDKAHLNLHINSLELGDSAVYFCASSQPPGHRSNTGELFFGEGSRLTVL.

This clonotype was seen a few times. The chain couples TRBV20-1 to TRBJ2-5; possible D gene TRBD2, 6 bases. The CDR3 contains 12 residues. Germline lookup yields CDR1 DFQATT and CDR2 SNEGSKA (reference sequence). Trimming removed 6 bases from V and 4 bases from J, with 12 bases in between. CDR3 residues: CSARDSPETQYF. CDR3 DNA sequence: TGCAGTGCCCGGGACTCTCCAGAGACCCAGTACTTC.

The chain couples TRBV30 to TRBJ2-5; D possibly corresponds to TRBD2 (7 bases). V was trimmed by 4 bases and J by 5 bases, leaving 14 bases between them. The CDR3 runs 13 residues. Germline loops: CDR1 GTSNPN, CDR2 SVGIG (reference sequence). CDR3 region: CAWNLGGVETQYF. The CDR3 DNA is TGTGCCTGGAACTTAGGGGGGGTGGAGACCCAGTACTTC.

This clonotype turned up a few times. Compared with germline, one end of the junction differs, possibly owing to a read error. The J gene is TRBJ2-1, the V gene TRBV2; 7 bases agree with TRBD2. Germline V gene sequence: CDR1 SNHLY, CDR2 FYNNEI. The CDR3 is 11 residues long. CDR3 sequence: CASSAGGGATF. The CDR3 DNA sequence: TGTGCCAGCAGTGCCGGCGGGGGAGCCACTTTC.

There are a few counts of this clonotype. As DNA, the CDR3 is TGTGCCAGCAGCCCGACTTCGACAGGGGAGCTCCCTGGTGGGGCCAACGTCCTGACTTTC. It codes for CASSPTSTGELPGGANVLTF. This sequence joins TRBV12-3 or TRBV12-4 and TRBJ2-6; 8 bases fit TRBD1. V was pared by 6 bases and J by 3 bases, with 19 bases of the junction left unmatched. The CDR3 is 20 amino acids.

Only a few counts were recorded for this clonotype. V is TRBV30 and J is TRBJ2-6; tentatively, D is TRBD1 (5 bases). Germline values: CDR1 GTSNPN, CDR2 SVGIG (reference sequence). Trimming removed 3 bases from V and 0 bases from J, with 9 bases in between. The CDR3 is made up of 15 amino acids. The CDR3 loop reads CAWRQASSGANVLTF. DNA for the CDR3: TGTGCCTGGAGACAGGCGAGCTCTGGGGCCAACGTCCTGACTTTC.

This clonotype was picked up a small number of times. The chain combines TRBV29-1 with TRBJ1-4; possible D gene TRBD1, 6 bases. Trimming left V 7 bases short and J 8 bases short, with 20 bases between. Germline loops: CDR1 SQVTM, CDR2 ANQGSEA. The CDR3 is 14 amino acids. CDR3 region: CSARGVVQEEKLFF. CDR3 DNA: TGCAGCGCTAGGGGGGTTGTCCAAGAGGAAAAACTGTTTTTT.

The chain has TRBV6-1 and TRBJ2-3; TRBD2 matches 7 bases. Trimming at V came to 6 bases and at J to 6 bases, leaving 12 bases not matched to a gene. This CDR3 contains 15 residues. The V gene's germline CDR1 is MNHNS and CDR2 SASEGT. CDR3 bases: TGTGCCAGCAGCCCCAGACTAGCACGGACGGATACGCAGTATTTT. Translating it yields CASSPRLARTDTQYF.

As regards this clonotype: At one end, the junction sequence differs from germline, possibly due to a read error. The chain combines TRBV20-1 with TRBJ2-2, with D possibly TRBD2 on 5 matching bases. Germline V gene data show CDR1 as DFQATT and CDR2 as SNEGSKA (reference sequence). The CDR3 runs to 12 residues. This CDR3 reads CSARSGRGQLFF. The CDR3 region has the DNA TGCAGTGCTAGATCTGGGCGCGGGCAGCTGTTTTTT.

The CDR3 bases are TGTGCCAGCAGTTCCTCAGACTTCTCCTACGAGCAGTACTTC. Amino acid sequence: CASSSSDFSYEQYF. The V gene is TRBV12-3 or TRBV12-4, the J gene TRBJ2-7, with D unclear. V was shortened by 4 bases and J by 0 bases, with 10 bases between the two germline ends. This CDR3 has 14 residues.

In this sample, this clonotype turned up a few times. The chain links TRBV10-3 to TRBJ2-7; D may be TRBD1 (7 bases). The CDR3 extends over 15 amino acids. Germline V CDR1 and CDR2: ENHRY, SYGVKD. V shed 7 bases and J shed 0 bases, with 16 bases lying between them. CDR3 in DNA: TGTGCCATCACCCAGGGGGAGGTAGGCTCCTACGAGCAGTACTTC. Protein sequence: CAITQGEVGSYEQYF.

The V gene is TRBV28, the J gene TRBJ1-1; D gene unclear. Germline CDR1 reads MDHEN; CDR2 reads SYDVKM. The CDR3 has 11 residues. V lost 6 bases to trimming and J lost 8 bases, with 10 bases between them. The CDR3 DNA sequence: TGTGCCAGCAGCCGATACTGGGAAGCTTTCTTT. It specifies CASSRYWEAFF.

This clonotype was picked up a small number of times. DNA of the CDR3: TGTGCCAGCAGCTTAAACGGACAGACCTACAATGAGCAGTTCTTC. As protein: CASSLNGQTYNEQFF. The chain has TRBV7-2 and TRBJ2-1, with D maybe TRBD1 (6 bases). The CDR3 is 15 amino acids. The germline V and J ends were trimmed by 2 bases and 2 bases, with 10 bases remaining between them. From germline, CDR1 is SGHTA and CDR2 FQGNSA.

The DNA of the CDR3 is TGTGCCAGCAGTACTTACCAGGGGTTCCACAATGAGCAGTTCTTC. Encoded protein: CASSTYQGFHNEQFF. The rearrangement joins TRBV27 to TRBJ2-1, with D possibly TRBD1 on 6 matching bases. Trimming shortened V by 5 bases and J by 5 bases, and 16 bases separated the two germline ends. From germline, CDR1 is MNHEY and CDR2 SMNVEV (reference sequence). There are 15 residues in the CDR3.

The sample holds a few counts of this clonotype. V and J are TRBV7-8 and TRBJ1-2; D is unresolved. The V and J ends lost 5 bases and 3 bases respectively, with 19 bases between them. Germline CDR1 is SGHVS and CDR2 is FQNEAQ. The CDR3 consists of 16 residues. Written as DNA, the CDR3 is TGTGCCAGCAGCCCGTGGACCTCCCTCCGGCACTATGGCTACACCTTC. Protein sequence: CASSPWTSLRHYGYTF.

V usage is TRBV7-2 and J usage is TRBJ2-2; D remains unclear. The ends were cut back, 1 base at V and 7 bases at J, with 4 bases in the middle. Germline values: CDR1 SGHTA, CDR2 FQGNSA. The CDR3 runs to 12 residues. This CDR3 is CASSLGFGELFF. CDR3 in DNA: TGTGCCAGCAGCTTAGGTTTCGGGGAGCTGTTTTTT. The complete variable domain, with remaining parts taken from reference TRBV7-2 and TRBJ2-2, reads GAGVSQSPSNKVTEKGKDVELRCDPISGHTALYWYRQSLGQGLEFLIYFQGNSAPDKSGLPSDRFSAERTGGSVSTLTIQRTQQEDSAVYLCASSLGFGELFFGEGSRLTVL.

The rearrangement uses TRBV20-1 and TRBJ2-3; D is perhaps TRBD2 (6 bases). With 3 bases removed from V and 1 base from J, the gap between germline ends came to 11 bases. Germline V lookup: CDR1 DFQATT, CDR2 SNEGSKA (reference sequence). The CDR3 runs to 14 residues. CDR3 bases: TGCAGTGCTAGCGGAGGGCCCCGCACAGATACGCAGTATTTT. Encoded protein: CSASGGPRTDTQYF.

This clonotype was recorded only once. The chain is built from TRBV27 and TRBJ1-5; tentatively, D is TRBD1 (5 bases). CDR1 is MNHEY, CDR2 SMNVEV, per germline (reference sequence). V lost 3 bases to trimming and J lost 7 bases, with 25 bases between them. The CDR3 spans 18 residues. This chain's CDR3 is CASSLTGVTGGVHQPQHF. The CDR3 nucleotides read TGTGCCAGCAGTTTGACGGGGGTGACCGGGGGGGTTCACCAGCCCCAGCATTTT.

DNA for the CDR3: TGCGCCAGCAGCTTGGTCGGGTCGCAGGCAAATACGCAGTATTTT. It encodes CASSLVGSQANTQYF. The rearrangement links TRBV5-1 to TRBJ2-3; D not certain. CDR1 is SGHRS and CDR2 is YFSETQ in the germline V gene. CDR3 length: 15 amino acids. The V end lost 0 bases, the J end lost 7 bases, and 15 bases lay between the germline ends.

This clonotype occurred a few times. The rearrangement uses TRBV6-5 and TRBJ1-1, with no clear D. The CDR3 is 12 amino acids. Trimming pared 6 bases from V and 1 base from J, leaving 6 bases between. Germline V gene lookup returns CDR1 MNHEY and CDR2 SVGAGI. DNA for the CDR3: TGTGCCAGCAGCCCACCGAACACTGAAGCTTTCTTT. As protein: CASSPPNTEAFF.

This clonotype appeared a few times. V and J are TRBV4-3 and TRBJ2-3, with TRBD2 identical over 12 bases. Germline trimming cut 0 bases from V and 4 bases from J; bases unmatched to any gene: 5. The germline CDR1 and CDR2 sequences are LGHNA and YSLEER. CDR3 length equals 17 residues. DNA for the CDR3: TGCGCCAGCAGCCAAGATCCTAGCGGGGGGGTGGCAGATACGCAGTATTTT. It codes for CASSQDPSGGVADTQYF.

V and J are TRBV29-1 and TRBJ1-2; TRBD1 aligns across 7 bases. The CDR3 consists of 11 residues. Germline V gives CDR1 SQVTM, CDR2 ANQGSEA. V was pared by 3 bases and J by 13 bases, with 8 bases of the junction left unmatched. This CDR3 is CSVEGTAARTF. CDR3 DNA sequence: TGCAGCGTTGAGGGGACAGCTGCACGCACCTTC.

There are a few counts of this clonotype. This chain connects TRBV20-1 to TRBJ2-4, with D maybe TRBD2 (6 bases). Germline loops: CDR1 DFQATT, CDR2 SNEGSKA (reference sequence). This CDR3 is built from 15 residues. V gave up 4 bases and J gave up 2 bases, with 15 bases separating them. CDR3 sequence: CSATPNRDSKNIQYF. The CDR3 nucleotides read TGCAGTGCTACCCCAAACCGGGACTCCAAAAACATTCAGTACTTC.

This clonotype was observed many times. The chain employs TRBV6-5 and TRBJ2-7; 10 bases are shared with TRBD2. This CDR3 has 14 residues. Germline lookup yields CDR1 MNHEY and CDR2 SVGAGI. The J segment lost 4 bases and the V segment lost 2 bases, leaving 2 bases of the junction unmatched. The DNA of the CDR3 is TGTGCCAGCAGTTACGCTAGCGGGAGATACGAGCAGTACTTC. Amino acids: CASSYASGRYEQYF.